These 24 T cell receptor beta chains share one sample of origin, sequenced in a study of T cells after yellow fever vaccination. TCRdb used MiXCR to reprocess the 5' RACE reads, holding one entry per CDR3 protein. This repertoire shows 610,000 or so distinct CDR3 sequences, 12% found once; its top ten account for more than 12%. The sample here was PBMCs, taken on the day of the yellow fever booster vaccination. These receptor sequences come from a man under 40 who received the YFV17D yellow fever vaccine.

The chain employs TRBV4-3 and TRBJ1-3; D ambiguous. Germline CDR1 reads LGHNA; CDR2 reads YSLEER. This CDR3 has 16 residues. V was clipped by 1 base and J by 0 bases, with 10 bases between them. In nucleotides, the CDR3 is TGCGCCAGCAGCCAAGGAGTCTCACGCTCTGGAAACACCATATATTTT. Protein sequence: CASSQGVSRSGNTIYF.

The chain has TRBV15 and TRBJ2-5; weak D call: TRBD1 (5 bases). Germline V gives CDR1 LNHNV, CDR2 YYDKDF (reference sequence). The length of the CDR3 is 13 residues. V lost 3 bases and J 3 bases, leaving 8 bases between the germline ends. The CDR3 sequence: CATSRSTEETQYF. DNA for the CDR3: TGTGCCACCAGCAGGTCGACAGAAGAGACCCAGTACTTC.

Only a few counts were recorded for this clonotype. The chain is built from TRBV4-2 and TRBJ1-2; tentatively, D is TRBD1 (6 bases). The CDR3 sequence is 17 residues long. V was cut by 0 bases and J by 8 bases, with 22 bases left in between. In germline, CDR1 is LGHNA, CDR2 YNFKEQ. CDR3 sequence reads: CASSQDSRQGKVRGYTF. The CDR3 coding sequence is TGTGCCAGCAGCCAAGATTCGCGGCAGGGGAAGGTACGCGGCTACACCTTC.

Here the CDR3 reads CASSQAQGAGDEQYF. The CDR3 bases are TGCGCCAGCAGCCAAGCTCAGGGGGCGGGAGACGAGCAGTACTTC. The rearrangement uses TRBV4-3 and TRBJ2-7, with D maybe TRBD1 (8 bases). CDR3 size: 15 residues. Germline CDR1 and CDR2: LGHNA and YSLEER. V lost 1 base, J lost 5 bases, and 15 bases lay in between.

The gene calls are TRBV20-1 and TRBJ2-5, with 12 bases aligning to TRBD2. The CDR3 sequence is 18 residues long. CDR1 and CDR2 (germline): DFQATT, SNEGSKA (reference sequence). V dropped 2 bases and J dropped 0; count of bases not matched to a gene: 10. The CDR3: CSARPMGTSGLYQETQYF. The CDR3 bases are TGCAGTGCTAGACCGATGGGGACTAGCGGGTTGTACCAAGAGACCCAGTACTTC.

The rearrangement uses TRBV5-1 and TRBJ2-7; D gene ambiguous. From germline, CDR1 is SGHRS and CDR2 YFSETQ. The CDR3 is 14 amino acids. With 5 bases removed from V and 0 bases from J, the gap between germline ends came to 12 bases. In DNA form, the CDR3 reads TGCGCCAGCAGGGTAGAGCCAGTCTCCTACGAGCAGTACTTC. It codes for CASRVEPVSYEQYF.

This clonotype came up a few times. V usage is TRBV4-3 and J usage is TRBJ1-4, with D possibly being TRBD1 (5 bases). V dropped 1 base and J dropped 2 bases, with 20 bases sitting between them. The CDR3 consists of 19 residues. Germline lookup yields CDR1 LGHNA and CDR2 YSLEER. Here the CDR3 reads CASSQGWGRVEHTNEKLFF. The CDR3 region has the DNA TGCGCCAGCAGCCAAGGTTGGGGCAGGGTAGAACATACTAATGAAAAACTGTTTTTT.

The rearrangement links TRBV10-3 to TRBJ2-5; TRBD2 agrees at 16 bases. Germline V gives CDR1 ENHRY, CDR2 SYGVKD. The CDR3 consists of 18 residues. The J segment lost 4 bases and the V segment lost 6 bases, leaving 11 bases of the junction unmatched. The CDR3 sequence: CAISLTGTSGRARETQYF. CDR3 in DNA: TGTGCCATCAGCTTAACCGGGACTAGCGGGAGGGCTAGAGAGACCCAGTACTTC.

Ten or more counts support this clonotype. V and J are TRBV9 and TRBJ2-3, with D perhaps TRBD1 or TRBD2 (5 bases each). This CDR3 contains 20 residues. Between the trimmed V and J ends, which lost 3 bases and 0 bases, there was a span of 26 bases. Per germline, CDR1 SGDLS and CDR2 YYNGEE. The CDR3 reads CASSAGPGPRTLSSTDTQYF. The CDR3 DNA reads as TGTGCCAGCAGCGCGGGCCCGGGACCAAGGACTCTTTCTAGCACAGATACGCAGTATTTT.

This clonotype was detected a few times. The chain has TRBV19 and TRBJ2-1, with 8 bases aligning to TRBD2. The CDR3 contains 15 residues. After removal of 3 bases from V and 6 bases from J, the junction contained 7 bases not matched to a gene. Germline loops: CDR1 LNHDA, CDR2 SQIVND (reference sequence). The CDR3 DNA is TGTGCCAGTAGTATCTTTACTAGCGGATCCAATGAGCAGTTCTTC. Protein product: CASSIFTSGSNEQFF.

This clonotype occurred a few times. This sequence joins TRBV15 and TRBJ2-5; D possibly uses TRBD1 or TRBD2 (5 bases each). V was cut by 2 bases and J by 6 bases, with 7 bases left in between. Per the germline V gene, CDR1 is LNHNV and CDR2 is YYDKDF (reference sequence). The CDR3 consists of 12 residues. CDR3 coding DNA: TGTGCCACCAGCAGAACGGGGCAGACCCAGTACTTC. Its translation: CATSRTGQTQYF.

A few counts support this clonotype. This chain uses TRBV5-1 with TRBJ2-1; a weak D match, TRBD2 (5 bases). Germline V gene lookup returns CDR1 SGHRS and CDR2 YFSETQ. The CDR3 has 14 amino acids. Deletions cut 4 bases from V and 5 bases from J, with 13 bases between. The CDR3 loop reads CASSPDSRNNEQFF. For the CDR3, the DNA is TGCGCCAGCAGCCCGGACTCGAGGAACAATGAGCAGTTCTTC.

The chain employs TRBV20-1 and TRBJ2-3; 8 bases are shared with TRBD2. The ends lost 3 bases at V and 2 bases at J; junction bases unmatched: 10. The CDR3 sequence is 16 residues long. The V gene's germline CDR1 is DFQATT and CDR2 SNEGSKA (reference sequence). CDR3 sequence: CSARGWERGITDTQYF. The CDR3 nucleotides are TGCAGTGCTAGGGGATGGGAGCGGGGGATCACAGATACGCAGTATTTT.

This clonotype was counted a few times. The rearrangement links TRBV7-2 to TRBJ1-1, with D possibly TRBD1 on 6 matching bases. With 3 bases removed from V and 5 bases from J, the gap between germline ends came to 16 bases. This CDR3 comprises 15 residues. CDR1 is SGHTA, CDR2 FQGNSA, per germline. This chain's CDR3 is CASSLVPGHRTEAFF. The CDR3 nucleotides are TGTGCCAGCAGCTTGGTCCCGGGACACAGAACTGAAGCTTTCTTT.

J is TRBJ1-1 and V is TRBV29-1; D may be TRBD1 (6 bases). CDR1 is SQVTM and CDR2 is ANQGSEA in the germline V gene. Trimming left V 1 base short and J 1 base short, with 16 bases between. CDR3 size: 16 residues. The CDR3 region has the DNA TGCAGCGTTGAAGGAGGGGGAGTCAGGACGAACACTGAAGCTTTCTTT. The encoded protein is CSVEGGGVRTNTEAFF. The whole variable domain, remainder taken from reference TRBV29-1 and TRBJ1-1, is SAVISQKPSRDICQRGTSLTIQCQVDSQVTMMFWYRQQPGQSLTLIATANQGSEATYESGFVIDKFPISRPNLTFSTLTVSNMSPEDSSIYLCSVEGGGVRTNTEAFFGQGTRLTVV.

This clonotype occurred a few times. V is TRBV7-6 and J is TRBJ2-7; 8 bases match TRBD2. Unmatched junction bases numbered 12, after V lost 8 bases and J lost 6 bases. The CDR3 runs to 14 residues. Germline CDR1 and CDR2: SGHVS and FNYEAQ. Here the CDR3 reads CASGPGLGLGEQYF. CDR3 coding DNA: TGTGCCAGCGGTCCGGGACTAGGATTGGGCGAGCAGTACTTC.

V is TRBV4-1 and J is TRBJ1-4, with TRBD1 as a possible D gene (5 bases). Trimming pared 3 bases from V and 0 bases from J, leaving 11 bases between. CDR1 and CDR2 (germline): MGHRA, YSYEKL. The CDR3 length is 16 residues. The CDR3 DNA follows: TGCGCCAGCAGCCAGCGGACAACCGCAACTAATGAAAAACTGTTTTTT. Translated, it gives CASSQRTTATNEKLFF.

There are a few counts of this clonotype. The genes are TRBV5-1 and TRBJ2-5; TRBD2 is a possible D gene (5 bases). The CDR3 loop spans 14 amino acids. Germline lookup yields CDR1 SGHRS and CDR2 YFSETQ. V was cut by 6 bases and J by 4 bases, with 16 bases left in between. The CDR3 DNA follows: TGCGCCAGCACGGAGGACTTGTGGGGAGAGACCCAGTACTTC. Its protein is CASTEDLWGETQYF.

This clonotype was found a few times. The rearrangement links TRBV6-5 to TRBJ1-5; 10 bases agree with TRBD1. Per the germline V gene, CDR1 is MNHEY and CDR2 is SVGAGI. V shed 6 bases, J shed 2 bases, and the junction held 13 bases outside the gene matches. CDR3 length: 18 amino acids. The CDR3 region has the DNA TGTGCCAGCAGCTACGGGACAGGGGACCTTAAAGGCAATCAGCCCCAGCATTTT. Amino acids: CASSYGTGDLKGNQPQHF.

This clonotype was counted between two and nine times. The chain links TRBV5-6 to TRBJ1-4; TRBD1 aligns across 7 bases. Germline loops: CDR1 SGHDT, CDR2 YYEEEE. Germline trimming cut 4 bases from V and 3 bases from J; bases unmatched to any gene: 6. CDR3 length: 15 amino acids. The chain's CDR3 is CASSGPTGSNEKLFF. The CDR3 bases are TGTGCCAGCAGCGGGCCGACAGGGTCTAATGAAAAACTGTTTTTT.

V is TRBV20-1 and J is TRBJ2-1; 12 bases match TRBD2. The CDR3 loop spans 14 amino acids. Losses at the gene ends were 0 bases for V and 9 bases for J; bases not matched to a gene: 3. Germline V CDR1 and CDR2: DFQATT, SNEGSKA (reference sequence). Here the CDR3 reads CSARDPSGRGEQFF. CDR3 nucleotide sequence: TGCAGTGCTAGAGATCCTAGCGGGAGGGGTGAGCAGTTCTTC.

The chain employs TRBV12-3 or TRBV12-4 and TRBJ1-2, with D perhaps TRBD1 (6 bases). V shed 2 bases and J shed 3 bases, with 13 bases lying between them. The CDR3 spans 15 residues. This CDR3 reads CASSLMSRGDYGYTF. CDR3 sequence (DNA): TGTGCCAGCAGTTTAATGTCTAGGGGGGACTATGGCTACACCTTC.

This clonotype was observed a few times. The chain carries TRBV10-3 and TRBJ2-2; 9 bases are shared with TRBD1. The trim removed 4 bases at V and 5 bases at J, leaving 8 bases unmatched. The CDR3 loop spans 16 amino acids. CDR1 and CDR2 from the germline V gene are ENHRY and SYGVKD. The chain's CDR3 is CAISGTRDRETGELFF. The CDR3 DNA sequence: TGTGCCATCAGTGGGACCCGGGACAGGGAAACCGGGGAGCTGTTTTTT.

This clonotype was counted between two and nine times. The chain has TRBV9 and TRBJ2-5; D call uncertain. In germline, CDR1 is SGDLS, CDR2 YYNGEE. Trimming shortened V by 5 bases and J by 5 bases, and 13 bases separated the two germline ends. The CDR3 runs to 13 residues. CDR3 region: CASRGRVGETQYF. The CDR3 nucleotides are TGTGCCAGCAGAGGAAGGGTGGGGGAGACCCAGTACTTC.